Below, 2 T cell receptor beta chains from the same sample are listed, as sequenced in a study of human T cells and chemical hapten exposure. In TCRdb, the RACE reads were re-called with MiXCR into one record per CDR3 protein. The data hold roughly 45,000 distinct CDR3 sequences, with approximately 9.1% observed a single time. Time point indicated: patch test 1, 2 weeks after DPC sensitization. Stated treatment: therapeutic diphenylcyclopropenone sensitization with weekly scalp DPC. This sample comprised whole blood, obtained in connection with sensitization to the hapten diphenylcyclopropenone (DPC). Receptors were obtained from a woman aged 45-59 years with alopecia areata. Some clones in this sample may be carry-over from other donors' samples.

This clonotype has at least ten counts. The V and J genes are TRBV3-1 and TRBJ2-1; a weak D match, TRBD2 (6 bases). Germline CDR1 reads LGHDT; CDR2 reads YNNKEL (reference sequence). The CDR3 totals 13 residues. V was pared by 4 bases and J by 9 bases, with 13 bases between. CDR3 bases: TGTGCCAGCAGCCCAGGTGGGGGGACTGAGCAGTTCTTC. This encodes CASSPGGGTEQFF.

In nucleotides, the CDR3 is TGCAGCGTTGAGAGGGGATCCTACAATGAGCAGTTCTTC. Translation gives CSVERGSYNEQFF. The gene calls are TRBV29-1 and TRBJ2-1, with D perhaps matching TRBD1 or TRBD2 (5 bases each). There are 13 residues in the CDR3. Trimming stripped 3 bases from V and 1 base from J, with 7 bases between. The germline V gene encodes CDR1 SQVTM and CDR2 ANQGSEA.